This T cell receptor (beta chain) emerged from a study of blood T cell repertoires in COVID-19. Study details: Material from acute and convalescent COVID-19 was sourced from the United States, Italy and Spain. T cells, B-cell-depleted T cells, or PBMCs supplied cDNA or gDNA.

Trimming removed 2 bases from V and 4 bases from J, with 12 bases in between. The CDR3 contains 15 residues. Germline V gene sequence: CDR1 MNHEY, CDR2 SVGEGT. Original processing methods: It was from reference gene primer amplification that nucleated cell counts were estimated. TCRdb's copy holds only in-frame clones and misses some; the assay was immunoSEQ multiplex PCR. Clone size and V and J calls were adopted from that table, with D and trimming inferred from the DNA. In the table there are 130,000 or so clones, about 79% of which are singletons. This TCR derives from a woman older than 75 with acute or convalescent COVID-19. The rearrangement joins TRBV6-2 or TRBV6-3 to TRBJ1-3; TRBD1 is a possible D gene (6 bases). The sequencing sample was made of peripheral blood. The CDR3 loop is CASSYAGTTGNTIYF. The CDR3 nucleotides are TGTGCCAGCAGTTACGCCGGGACAACAGGAAACACCATATATTTT.